This T cell receptor beta chain comes out of a study of blood T cells in healthy people across ages. Details on this clonotype: Its antigen remains unknown.

Primed by a sample-barcoded 5' primer and a J-beta primer mix, a second PCR proceeded for roughly 7 to 12 cycles. Each CDR3 protein is one row after TCRdb ran MiXCR on the 5' RACE reads. There are hundreds of thousands of distinct CDR3 sequences in the sample; nearly 60% occur only once, and around 22% lies in the top ten. The V gene lost 6 bases and the J gene lost 6 bases, with 18 bases spanning the gap. The CDR3 loop spans 15 amino acids. The germline gives CDR1 LNHDA, CDR2 SQIVND (reference sequence). The study, taken as a whole, reports: PBMCs were not sorted, which prevented a conclusive comparison of naive versus antigen-experienced cells. Strong correlation linked observed beta diversity and percent naive T cells. Long-lived and aged donors differed, with more naive CD4+ cells and higher diversity in the long-lived.

All donors came from Russia, were Caucasian and healthy, and spanned ages 6 to 90. The sequence came from a man aged 30 to 39 in good health. The gene calls are TRBV19 and TRBJ1-5; TRBD1 might be the D (5 bases). Sequenced: blood. In DNA, the CDR3 is TGTGCCAGTAGCTCAATAGCAGGGTCTGGTCAGCCCCAGCATTTT. Translated, it gives CASSSIAGSGQPQHF.